These 26 T cell receptor beta chains were sequenced from one sample in a study of beta chain features in type 1 diabetes. Investigators reverse transcribed all isolated RNA, so they sequenced expressed TCRB transcripts. Profiled with immunoSEQ multiplex PCR; TCRdb holds only in-frame clones, not every one. This repertoire shows roughly 370,000 clones, 14% found once; its top ten account for approximately 0.035%. The specimen was naive CD4+ T cells from blood. The source of these receptors is a young man in good health.

The table lists this clone with a few counts. The rearrangement links TRBV4-2 to TRBJ2-3; either TRBD1 or TRBD2 may supply D (5 bases each). V was clipped by 10 bases and J by 3 bases, with 11 bases between them. The CDR3 runs to 12 residues. Germline loops: CDR1 LGHNA, CDR2 YNFKEQ. The CDR3 nucleotides are TGTGCCACTGAGGGACCAACAGATACGCAGTATTTT. Translation gives CATEGPTDTQYF.

The sample holds many counts of this clone. The rearrangement uses TRBV29-1 and TRBJ2-5; D is tentatively TRBD1 or TRBD2 (5 bases each). The V gene lost 7 bases and the J gene lost 3 bases, with 18 bases spanning the gap. The germline V gene encodes CDR1 SQVTM and CDR2 ANQGSEA. The CDR3 totals 14 residues. CDR3 amino acids: CSAGVGTEKETQYF. CDR3 nucleotide sequence: TGCAGCGCCGGAGTGGGGACGGAAAAAGAGACCCAGTACTTC.

The chain carries TRBV10-3 and TRBJ1-2; TRBD1 matches at 7 bases. V dropped 5 bases and J dropped 6; count of bases not matched to a gene: 6. The germline gives CDR1 ENHRY, CDR2 SYGVKD. The CDR3 has 13 amino acids. CDR3 in amino acids: CAISSLTGNGYTF. The CDR3 bases are TGTGCCATCAGTTCCCTGACAGGGAATGGCTACACCTTC.

The sample holds a few counts of this clone. The V call is TRBV21-1, the J call TRBJ1-1. TRBV21-1 is reported as a pseudogene. The CDR3 is 16 amino acids. CDR3 DNA: TGTGCCAGCAGCAGCCCTACCGTGGGGGTATCCGCTGAAGCTTTCTTT. Residues: CASSSPTVGVSAEAFF.

V and J are TRBV7-2 and TRBJ1-1, with TRBD1 as a possible D gene (5 bases). Germline V gives CDR1 SGHTA, CDR2 FQGNSA. V gave up 3 bases and J gave up 7 bases, with 9 bases separating them. This CDR3 has 12 amino acids. The CDR3 is CASSFGGGEAFF. CDR3 sequence (DNA): TGTGCCAGCAGCTTCGGGGGTGGTGAAGCTTTCTTT.

This clone was picked up a small number of times. The rearrangement uses TRBV7-9 and TRBJ2-6; a weak D match, TRBD2 (5 bases). Trimming removed 3 bases from V and 0 bases from J, with 18 bases in between. This CDR3 comprises 19 residues. The V gene's germline CDR1 is SEHNR and CDR2 FQNEAQ (reference sequence). This CDR3 is CASSFAGRAHLSGANVLTF. The CDR3 coding sequence is TGTGCCAGCAGCTTTGCGGGTAGAGCCCACCTCTCTGGGGCCAACGTCCTGACTTTC.

The CDR3 protein is CASSSLNGANPRETQYF. The CDR3 DNA is TGTGCCAGCTCCTCCCTAAACGGGGCCAACCCAAGAGAGACCCAGTACTTC. V gene TRBV7-9 combines with J gene TRBJ2-5; D possibly uses TRBD1 or TRBD2 (5 bases each). The CDR3 is 17 amino acids. Germline V gene data show CDR1 as SEHNR and CDR2 as FQNEAQ (reference sequence). V gave up 8 bases and J gave up 4 bases, with 26 bases separating them.

The chain couples TRBV30 to TRBJ1-2; 12 bases are shared with TRBD1. CDR3 size: 15 residues. Germline CDR1 and CDR2: GTSNPN and SVGIG (reference sequence). Trimming at V came to 5 bases and at J to 4 bases, leaving 8 bases not matched to a gene. CDR3 nucleotide sequence: TGTGCCTGGGGAGGAGGGACAGGGGGCAGCTATGGCTACACCTTC. Encoded protein: CAWGGGTGGSYGYTF.

This clone has a handful of counts. The chain carries TRBV7-8 and TRBJ2-1, with 7 nucleotides matching TRBD2. Trimming cost V 2 bases and J 2 bases; bases outside gene matches: 6. CDR1 and CDR2 from the germline V gene are SGHVS and FQNEAQ. This CDR3 is 16 amino acids long. CDR3 loop: CASSLMASGAYNEQFF. The CDR3 region has the DNA TGTGCCAGCAGCTTAATGGCCAGCGGGGCCTACAATGAGCAGTTCTTC.

There are a few counts of this clone. In DNA, the CDR3 is TGCAGCGCCAGAACAGGGGGCCTCAATCAGCCCCAGCATTTT. Translated, it gives CSARTGGLNQPQHF. The chain couples TRBV29-1 to TRBJ1-5, with 9 bases identical to TRBD1. The CDR3 has 14 residues. V trimming: 7 bases; J trimming: 3 bases; junction bases outside the gene matches: 7. Germline assignment: CDR1 SQVTM and CDR2 ANQGSEA.

V is TRBV20-1 and J is TRBJ2-2; D remains unclear. The CDR3 is 11 amino acids. The germline V and J ends were trimmed by 6 bases and 7 bases, with 9 bases remaining between them. Germline V gene data show CDR1 as DFQATT and CDR2 as SNEGSKA (reference sequence). The CDR3, as DNA: TGCAGTGCGAGAATGGTCGGGGAGCTGTTTTTT. The encoded protein is CSARMVGELFF.

Details on this clone: Other DNA sequences in the same sample also yield this CDR3. The V gene is TRBV18, the J gene TRBJ2-3; possible D gene TRBD1, 5 bases. Trimming pared 0 bases from V and 4 bases from J, leaving 5 bases between. The CDR3 runs to 13 residues. Germline V CDR1 and CDR2: KGHSH, LQKENI. This CDR3 reads CASSPPGADTQYF. DNA for the CDR3: TGTGCCAGCTCACCACCAGGGGCAGATACGCAGTATTTT.

This chain links TRBV5-4 with TRBJ2-3, with 8 bases fitting TRBD2. Germline CDR1 reads SGHNT; CDR2 reads YYREEE (reference sequence). The CDR3 covers 16 residues. V was clipped by 4 bases and J by 0 bases; unmatched bases: 7. CDR3 region: CASSGILAGSTDTQYF. The CDR3 DNA reads as TGTGCCAGCAGCGGAATATTAGCGGGGAGCACAGATACGCAGTATTTT.

This clone was detected a few times. The chain combines TRBV9 with TRBJ1-1; D is unclear. The CDR3 sequence is 13 residues long. CDR1 and CDR2 from the germline V gene are SGDLS and YYNGEE. Trimming took off 2 bases at V and 2 bases at J, with 7 bases between the two ends. In DNA form, the CDR3 reads TGTGCCAGCAGCGTCAATACCAACACTGAAGCTTTCTTT. This encodes CASSVNTNTEAFF.

This clone was seen a few times. CDR3 sequence reads: CAWSVGRIFSGNTIYF. CDR3 bases: TGTGCCTGGAGTGTAGGGAGGATTTTCTCTGGAAACACCATATATTTT. The chain has TRBV30 and TRBJ1-3, with unresolved D. The CDR3 is 16 residues long. Per germline, CDR1 GTSNPN and CDR2 SVGIG (reference sequence). V lost 0 bases and J lost 0, with 12 bases in between.

CDR3 nucleotides: TGTGCCATCGGTACCACAGATACGCAGTATTTT. Protein product: CAIGTTDTQYF. This chain links TRBV10-3 with TRBJ2-3; D is uncertain. CDR1 ENHRY and CDR2 SYGVKD come from the germline V gene. There are 11 residues in the CDR3. V shed 8 bases and J shed 2 bases, with 5 bases lying between them.

This clone was picked up a small number of times. The chain is built from TRBV9 and TRBJ2-1; possibly TRBD1 for D (6 bases). The CDR3 consists of 16 residues. From germline, CDR1 is SGDLS and CDR2 YYNGEE. Trimming removed 0 bases at V and 4 bases at J, with 14 bases between. The CDR3: CASSVGVRGRYNEQFF. CDR3 coding DNA: TGTGCCAGCAGCGTAGGTGTCAGGGGCAGATACAATGAGCAGTTCTTC.

This clone has just a few counts. This chain connects TRBV15 to TRBJ2-7; TRBD1 matches at 8 bases. Trimming took 0 bases from V and 6 from J; bases not matched to a gene: 7. The CDR3 spans 15 residues. CDR1 is LNHNV and CDR2 is YYDKDF in the germline V gene (reference sequence). The CDR3 nucleotides read TGTGCCACCAGCAGAGATGGCAGGGGGCATGGCGAGCAGTACTTC. Protein product: CATSRDGRGHGEQYF.

This clone was counted only a few times. The genes are TRBV2 and TRBJ2-5, with D unclear. The CDR3 contains 15 residues. V was shortened by 2 bases and J by 1 base, with 11 bases between the two germline ends. Germline values: CDR1 SNHLY, CDR2 FYNNEI. CDR3 sequence (DNA): TGTGCCAGCAGTGAAAATCTGAGTGTCCAAGAGACCCAGTACTTC. It codes for CASSENLSVQETQYF.

This clone came up many times. This chain uses TRBV7-9 with TRBJ2-1, with 7 bases identical to TRBD2. Germline CDR1 SEHNR, CDR2 FQNEAQ (reference sequence). Germline trimming cut 5 bases from V and 9 bases from J; bases unmatched to any gene: 7. The CDR3 extends over 13 amino acids. The CDR3 region has the DNA TGTGCCAGCAGCCACGGACTAGTGGCTGAGCAGTTCTTC. Its protein product is CASSHGLVAEQFF. The complete variable domain, with remaining parts taken from reference TRBV7-9 and TRBJ2-1, reads DTGVSQNPRHKITKRGQNVTFRCDPISEHNRLYWYRQTLGQGPEFLTYFQNEAQLEKSRLLSDRFSAERPKGSFSTLEIQRTEQGDSAMYLCASSHGLVAEQFFGPGTRLTVL.

This clone was seen a handful of times. This rearrangement joins TRBV5-4 to TRBJ2-5, with 9 bases matching TRBD2. The CDR3 covers 15 residues. V lost 0 bases, J lost 2 bases, and 2 bases stayed unmatched. Germline CDR1 reads SGHNT; CDR2 reads YYREEE (reference sequence). In DNA, the CDR3 is TGTGCCAGCAGCTTGGCTAGCGGGGCACAAGAGACCCAGTACTTC. Protein sequence: CASSLASGAQETQYF.

This clone was seen a few times. The chain links TRBV28 to TRBJ2-2; 7 bases fit TRBD2. Germline V gene lookup returns CDR1 MDHEN and CDR2 SYDVKM. The CDR3 contains 15 residues. J was trimmed by 3 bases and V by 1 base; bases with no gene match: 2. As DNA, the CDR3 is TGTGCCAGCAGTTTATTCCTAGCGGACACCGGGGAGCTGTTTTTT. It yields the protein CASSLFLADTGELFF.

V is TRBV5-4 and J is TRBJ1-2, with a possible D match to TRBD1 (6 bases). The germline V gene has CDR1 SGHNT and CDR2 YYREEE (reference sequence). V lost 0 bases to trimming and J lost 2 bases, with 8 bases between them. CDR3 length: 14 amino acids. The CDR3 is CASSLATGNYGYTF. The DNA of the CDR3 is TGTGCCAGCAGCTTGGCAACAGGGAACTATGGCTACACCTTC. Filled out from reference TRBV5-4 and TRBJ1-2, the complete variable domain reads ETGVTQSPTHLIKTRGQQVTLRCSSQSGHNTVSWYQQALGQGPQFIFQYYREEENGRGNFPPRFSGLQFPNYSSELNVNALELDDSALYLCASSLATGNYGYTFGSGTRLTVV.

This clone was counted a few times. The rearrangement joins TRBV5-1 to TRBJ1-5; D remains ambiguous. The CDR3 contains 17 residues. Deletions cut 1 base from V and 7 bases from J, with 21 bases between. The germline CDR1 and CDR2 sequences are SGHRS and YFSETQ. CDR3 loop: CASSLQSDGRKGQPQHF. In DNA, the CDR3 is TGCGCCAGCAGCTTGCAGTCGGACGGACGTAAGGGACAGCCCCAGCATTTT.

A few counts support this clone. The chain joins TRBV7-8 to TRBJ2-7, with TRBD2 matching over 13 bases. Germline CDR1 SGHVS, CDR2 FQNEAQ. The CDR3 covers 16 residues. The junction had 8 bases not matched to a gene; V was cut back by 4 bases and J by 5 bases. The CDR3 DNA sequence: TGTGCCAGCAGCTCCCTTACTAGCGGGAGGGCCAACGAGCAGTACGTC. Its protein is CASSSLTSGRANEQYV.

This clone was picked up a small number of times. The chain carries TRBV5-6 and TRBJ1-2; D uncertain. This CDR3 has 15 amino acids. The germline V and J ends were trimmed by 0 bases and 3 bases, with 12 bases remaining between them. Germline V gene data show CDR1 as SGHDT and CDR2 as YYEEEE. The DNA of the CDR3 is TGTGCCAGCAGCTTGGCGGGATCGGATCACTATGGCTACACCTTC. Translating it yields CASSLAGSDHYGYTF.